This T cell receptor beta chain was sequenced during a study of T cells expressing NK-cell markers. Overall study findings and caveats: The CD3+CD56-NKG2C+ fraction was also led by these clonotypes in several donors. Dominant NKG2C+ clonotypes made up roughly 1.0-8% of CD8+ T cells in 5 or 6 donors.

Of note for this clonotype: What it binds is not known.

Germline V gives CDR1 SGHDN, CDR2 FVKESK. The CDR3 consists of 13 residues. After re-calling the 5' RACE reads, TCRdb lists one entry per CDR3 protein, DNA absent. This repertoire includes 300,000 to 500,000 distinct CDR3 sequences. The rearrangement uses TRBV14 and TRBJ1-3. The source is a woman in her forties or fifties in good health. The sequencing sample was made of blood T cells: a sorted CD56 or NKG2C T cell subset, CD4+ or CD8+ T cells, or bulk PBMC T cells (not recorded which). CDR3: CASRLHGGNTIYF. Together with reference TRBV14 and TRBJ1-3, the CDR3 gives the full variable domain: EAGVTQFPSHSVIEKGQTVTLRCDPISGHDNLYWYRRVMGKEIKFLLHFVKESKQDESGMPNNRFLAERTGGTYSTLKVQPAELEDSGVYFCASRLHGGNTIYFGEGSWLTVV.